This TCR beta chain is from a study of T cell repertoires in cytomegalovirus infection. TCRdb reprocessed the reads with MiXCR, giving one entry per CDR3 protein. The sample consists of about half a million distinct CDR3 sequences, 33% of them appearing once. Turning to this clonotype: Its antigen is as yet unknown.

In germline, CDR1 is SGHTA, CDR2 FQGNSA. The CDR3 length is 15 residues. The ends lost 5 bases at V and 1 base at J; junction bases unmatched: 7. This chain links TRBV7-2 with TRBJ2-5; 7 bases line up with TRBD1. The sequence was obtained from a human donor in good health (CMV status not recorded). Some clones in this sample may be carry-over from other donors' samples. The source was cultured PBMCs, collected from culture after CMV antigen stimulation. CDR3 in amino acids: CASSPRQGPQETQYF. CDR3 in DNA: TGTGCCAGCAGCCCGCGACAGGGACCCCAAGAGACCCAGTACTTC.